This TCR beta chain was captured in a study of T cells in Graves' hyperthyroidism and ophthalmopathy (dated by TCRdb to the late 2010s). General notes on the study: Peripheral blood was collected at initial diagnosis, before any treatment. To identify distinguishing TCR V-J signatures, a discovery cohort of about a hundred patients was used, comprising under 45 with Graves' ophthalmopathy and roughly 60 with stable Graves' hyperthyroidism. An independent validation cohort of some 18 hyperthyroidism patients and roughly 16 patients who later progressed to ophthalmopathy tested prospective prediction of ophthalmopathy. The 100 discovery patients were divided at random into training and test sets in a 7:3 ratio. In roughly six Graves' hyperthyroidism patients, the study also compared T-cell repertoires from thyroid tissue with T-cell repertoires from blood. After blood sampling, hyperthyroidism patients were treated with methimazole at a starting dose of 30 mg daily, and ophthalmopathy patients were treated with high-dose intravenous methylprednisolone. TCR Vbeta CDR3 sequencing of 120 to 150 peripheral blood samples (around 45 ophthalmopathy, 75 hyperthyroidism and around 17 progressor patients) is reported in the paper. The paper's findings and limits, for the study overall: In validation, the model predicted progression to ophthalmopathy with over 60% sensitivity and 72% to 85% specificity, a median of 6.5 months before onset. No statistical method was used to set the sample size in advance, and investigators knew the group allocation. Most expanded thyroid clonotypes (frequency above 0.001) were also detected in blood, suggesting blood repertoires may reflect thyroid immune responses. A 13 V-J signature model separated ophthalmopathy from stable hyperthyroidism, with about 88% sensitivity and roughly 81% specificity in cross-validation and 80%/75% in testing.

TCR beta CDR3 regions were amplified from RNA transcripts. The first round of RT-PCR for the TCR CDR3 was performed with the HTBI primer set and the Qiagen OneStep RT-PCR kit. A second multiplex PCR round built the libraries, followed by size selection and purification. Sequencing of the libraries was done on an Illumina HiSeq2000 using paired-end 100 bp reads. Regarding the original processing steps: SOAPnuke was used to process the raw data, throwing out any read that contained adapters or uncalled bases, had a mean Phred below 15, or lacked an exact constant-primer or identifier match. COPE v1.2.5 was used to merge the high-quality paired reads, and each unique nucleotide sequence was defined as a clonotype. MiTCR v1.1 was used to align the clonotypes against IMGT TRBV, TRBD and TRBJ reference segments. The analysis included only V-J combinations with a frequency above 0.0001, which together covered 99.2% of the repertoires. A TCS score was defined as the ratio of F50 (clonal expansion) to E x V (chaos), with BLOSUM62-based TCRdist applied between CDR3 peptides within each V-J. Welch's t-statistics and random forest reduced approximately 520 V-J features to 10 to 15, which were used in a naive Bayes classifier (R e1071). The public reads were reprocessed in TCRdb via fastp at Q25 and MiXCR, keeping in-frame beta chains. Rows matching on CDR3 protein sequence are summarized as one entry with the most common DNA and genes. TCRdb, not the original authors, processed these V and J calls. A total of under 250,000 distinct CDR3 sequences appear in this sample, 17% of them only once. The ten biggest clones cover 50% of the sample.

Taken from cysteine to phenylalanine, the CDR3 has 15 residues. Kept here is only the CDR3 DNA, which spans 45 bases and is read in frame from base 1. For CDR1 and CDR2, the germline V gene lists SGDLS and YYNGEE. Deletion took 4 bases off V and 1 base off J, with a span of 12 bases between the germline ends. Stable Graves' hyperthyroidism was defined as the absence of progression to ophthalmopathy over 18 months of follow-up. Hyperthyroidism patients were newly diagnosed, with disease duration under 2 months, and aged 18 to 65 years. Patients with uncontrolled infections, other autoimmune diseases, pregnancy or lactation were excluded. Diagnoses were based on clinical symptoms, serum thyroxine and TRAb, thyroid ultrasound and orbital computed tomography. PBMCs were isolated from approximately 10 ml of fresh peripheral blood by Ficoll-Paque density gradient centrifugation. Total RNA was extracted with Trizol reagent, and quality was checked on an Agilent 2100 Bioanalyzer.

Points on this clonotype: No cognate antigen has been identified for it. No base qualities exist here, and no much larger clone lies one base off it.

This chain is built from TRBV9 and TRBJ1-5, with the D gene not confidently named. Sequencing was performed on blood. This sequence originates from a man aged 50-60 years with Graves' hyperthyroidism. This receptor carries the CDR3 CASSPSGGSNQPQHF. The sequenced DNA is TGTGCCAGCAGCCCCAGTGGAGGAAGCAATCAGCCCCAGCATTTT.